This T cell receptor (beta chain) is from a study of T cells after yellow fever vaccination. Points from the study as a whole: Bulk-population clonotypes that are abundant could appear as contaminants in FACS-sorted repertoires. Boosting was followed by the reappearance of most primary-vaccination clones (about 96% CD4, around 86% CD8). Few clonotypes appeared in both CD4 and CD8 compartments.

This clonotype has just a few counts. Its antigen remains unknown. As TCR cDNA was made by 5'RACE template switching, a universal primer site and UMIs were added. Each CDR3 protein is one row after TCRdb ran MiXCR on the 5' RACE reads. The sample includes 450,000 to 600,000 distinct CDR3 sequences, approximately 15% of them seen just once. The sequence was collected from a man younger than 40 who received the YFV17D yellow fever vaccine. The starting material was PBMCs, obtained on the day of the yellow fever booster vaccination.

CDR3: CASSSRSSYNEQFF. CDR3 DNA: TGTGCCAGCAGCTCCCGGAGCTCCTACAATGAGCAGTTCTTC. The rearrangement joins TRBV11-2 to TRBJ2-1, with unresolved D. The CDR3 runs 14 residues. Germline CDR1 is SGHAT and CDR2 is FQNNGV. Trimming took off 4 bases at V and 0 bases at J, with 7 bases between the two ends. The full variable domain, in which reference TRBV11-2 and TRBJ2-1 provide the parts outside the CDR3, is EAGVAQSPRYKIIEKRQSVAFWCNPISGHATLYWYQQILGQGPKLLIQFQNNGVVDDSQLPKDRFSAERLKGVDSTLKIQPAKLEDSAVYLCASSSRSSYNEQFFGPGTRLTVL.